This is a list of T cell receptor beta chains from one sample in a study of early T cells in non-severe SARS-CoV-2 infection. Via MiXCR, TCRdb re-called the 5' RACE reads, giving one row per CDR3 protein. Counted here are some 45,000 distinct CDR3 sequences, roughly 7.3% occurring once; the ten biggest clones make up approximately 8%. Sequenced input: whole blood. The source of these receptors is an adult who was a healthcare worker with PCR-confirmed SARS-CoV-2 infection or an uninfected control (not recorded which). Each CDR3 is given with its conserved first and last residue. The order of the fields is D gene, clone size, V gene, J gene, CDR3 DNA, CDR3 protein. D genes are given only for firm matches. Size tells how often a clone was seen (once, few, many) or the class of an expanded clone, and some rows leave it out.

D: NA
size: few
V: TRBV9
J: TRBJ1-2
DNA: TGTGCCAGCAGCGCCGGCATTCTTAGGGGTTGGTATGGCTACACCTTC
CDR3: CASSAGILRGWYGYTF

D: TRBD1
size: many
V: TRBV20-1
J: TRBJ1-1
DNA: TGCAGTGCTAGGGGAACCCAGGGGGCGGACACTGAAGCTTTCTTT
CDR3: CSARGTQGADTEAFF

D: NA
size: few
V: TRBV18
J: TRBJ1-5
DNA: TGTGCCAGCGGCGGGGCTAGCAATCAGCCCCAGCATTTT
CDR3: CASGGASNQPQHF

D: NA
size: many
V: TRBV5-1
J: TRBJ2-1
DNA: TGCGCCAGCAGCTTGCAACCTCCGGACGGATACAATGAGCAGTTCTTC
CDR3: CASSLQPPDGYNEQFF

D: NA
size: NA
V: TRBV28
J: TRBJ1-2
DNA: TGTGCCAGGGAGATAGGACGGAGTCCGTTCTATGGCTACACCTTC
CDR3: CAREIGRSPFYGYTF

D: NA
size: many
V: TRBV7-3
J: TRBJ2-1
DNA: TGTGCCAGCAGCTTATCCGGGACACACAATGAGCAGTTCTTC
CDR3: CASSLSGTHNEQFF

D: NA
size: many
V: TRBV20-1
J: TRBJ2-7
DNA: TGCAGTGCTAGTAACCAGGGCTCCTACGAGCAGTACTTC
CDR3: CSASNQGSYEQYF

D: TRBD2
size: few
V: TRBV12-3/TRBV12-4
J: TRBJ2-3
DNA: TGTGCCAGCAGCCCTCGCCTAGCGGGGGGGGATACGCAGTATTTT
CDR3: CASSPRLAGGDTQYF

D: NA
size: many
V: TRBV7-9
J: TRBJ2-7
DNA: TGTGCCAGCAACGGGTACAGGGACGAGCAGTACTTC
CDR3: CASNGYRDEQYF

D: NA
size: NA
V: TRBV6-6
J: TRBJ1-2
DNA: TGTGCCAGCAGTTACGGGTTTGGCGATGGCTACACCTTC
CDR3: CASSYGFGDGYTF

D: NA
size: NA
V: TRBV6-2/TRBV6-3
J: TRBJ2-3
DNA: TGTGCCAGCACCTACGCCCCGGGAAGTGCCACAGATACGCAGTATTTT
CDR3: CASTYAPGSATDTQYF

D: TRBD2
size: few
V: TRBV6-2/TRBV6-3
J: TRBJ2-3
DNA: TGTGCCAGCAGGGCGGGGGGCAGCACAGATACGCAGTATTTT
CDR3: CASRAGGSTDTQYF

D: NA
size: few
V: TRBV7-7
J: TRBJ2-1
DNA: TGTGCCGTTGCGGGGTCCGGTGCTCCGTTCTTC
CDR3: CAVAGSGAPFF

D: NA
size: many
V: TRBV7-8
J: TRBJ2-1
DNA: TGTGCCAGCAGCTTAGAGCTGGGTTACTACAATGAGCAGTTCTTC
CDR3: CASSLELGYYNEQFF

D: TRBD1
size: few
V: TRBV20-1
J: TRBJ1-1
DNA: TGCAGCCCTCGGACAGGGTTAATGAACACTGAAGCTTTCTTT
CDR3: CSPRTGLMNTEAFF

D: NA
size: NA
V: TRBV6-2/TRBV6-3
J: TRBJ2-2
DNA: TGTGCCAGCAGCCAAGCAACGGAGCTGTTTTTT
CDR3: CASSQATELFF

D: NA
size: many
V: TRBV20-1
J: TRBJ1-1
DNA: TGCAGTGCTCCGACCTACTGGGCTTTCTTT
CDR3: CSAPTYWAFF

D: TRBD2
size: few
V: TRBV30
J: TRBJ2-1
DNA: TGTGCCTGGAGCCAGCGGGAGCGGCGGTTCTTC
CDR3: CAWSQRERRFF

D: NA
size: NA
V: TRBV7-9
J: TRBJ2-7
DNA: TGTGCCAGCAGCCTTGCTGCATCCGGAGCGAGCGAGCAGTACTTC
CDR3: CASSLAASGASEQYF

D: NA
size: NA
V: TRBV6-6
J: TRBJ1-2
DNA: TGTGCCAGCACTCCACGAGGAGAGCCCCACTATGGCTACACCTTC
CDR3: CASTPRGEPHYGYTF

D: NA
size: many
V: TRBV29-1
J: TRBJ1-1
DNA: TGCAGCGTGGCCCCGGGGGATATCACTGAAGCTTTCTTT
CDR3: CSVAPGDITEAFF

D: NA
size: NA
V: TRBV7-8
J: TRBJ2-3
DNA: TGTGCCAGCAGCTTAGCGCCAGTCACAGATACGCAGTATTTT
CDR3: CASSLAPVTDTQYF

D: NA
size: many
V: TRBV6-6
J: TRBJ1-1
DNA: TGTGCCAGCAGTTATCAGGCGCGGGGCACTGAAGCTTTCTTT
CDR3: CASSYQARGTEAFF

D: NA
size: NA
V: TRBV7-8
J: TRBJ2-5
DNA: TGTGCCAGCACATTCCGGGGGGCCCAAGAGACCCAGTACTTC
CDR3: CASTFRGAQETQYF

D: NA
size: many
V: TRBV29-1
J: TRBJ2-7
DNA: TGCAGCGTCCGAGGCTGGGGACCATCTACCTACGAGCAGTACTTC
CDR3: CSVRGWGPSTYEQYF

D: NA
size: many
V: TRBV10-3
J: TRBJ1-2
DNA: TGTGCCGGATCCGCCGGTTCAGCTAACTATGGCTACACCTTC
CDR3: CAGSAGSANYGYTF

D: NA
size: many
V: TRBV28
J: TRBJ2-1
DNA: TGTGCCACCCAGATCTTAGGCGCTCAAATTCGCAATGAGCAGTTCTTC
CDR3: CATQILGAQIRNEQFF

D: NA
size: NA
V: TRBV3-1
J: TRBJ1-3
DNA: TGTGCCAGCAGCCCGGACGGTATCTCTGGAAACACCATATATTTT
CDR3: CASSPDGISGNTIYF

D: NA
size: few
V: TRBV2
J: TRBJ2-3
DNA: TGTGCCAGCAATCGGGGGTCCGCAGATACGCAGTATTTT
CDR3: CASNRGSADTQYF

D: TRBD1
size: many
V: TRBV10-1
J: TRBJ2-7
DNA: TGCGCCAGCATGGGGACAGAAACTTACGAGCAGTACTTC
CDR3: CASMGTETYEQYF

D: NA
size: NA
V: TRBV15
J: TRBJ2-3
DNA: TGTGCCACCAGCAGAGATTTAGGTGTAACAGATACGCAGTATTTT
CDR3: CATSRDLGVTDTQYF

D: NA
size: many
V: TRBV23-1
J: TRBJ2-7
DNA: TGCGCCAGCAGTCAATCGTGGCAGGGAAGTTTCTACGAGCAGTACTTC
CDR3: CASSQSWQGSFYEQYF

D: NA
size: few
V: TRBV20-1
J: TRBJ2-5
DNA: TGCAGTGCCTCTCTGGTAGTTCAAGAGACCCAGTACTTC
CDR3: CSASLVVQETQYF

D: TRBD2
size: NA
V: TRBV7-3
J: TRBJ2-2
DNA: TGTGCCAGCAGCCACCTAGCGGTAAACACCGGGGAGCTGTTTTTT
CDR3: CASSHLAVNTGELFF

D: NA
size: few
V: TRBV6-5
J: TRBJ2-3
DNA: TGTGCCAGCAGTTACTCGCCCCCGAGTAGCACAGATACGCAGTATTTT
CDR3: CASSYSPPSSTDTQYF

D: NA
size: many
V: TRBV4-3
J: TRBJ2-7
DNA: TGCGCCAGCAGCCAAGGTTATATGGGCTACGAGCAGTACTTC
CDR3: CASSQGYMGYEQYF

D: TRBD1
size: many
V: TRBV6-1
J: TRBJ1-2
DNA: TGTGCCAGCAGCTGGACAGGGGTGAGCTATGGCTACACCTTC
CDR3: CASSWTGVSYGYTF

D: NA
size: many
V: TRBV6-2/TRBV6-3
J: TRBJ2-5
DNA: TGTGCCAGCAGTGAGAGGGGAGGGACCCAGTACTTC
CDR3: CASSERGGTQYF

D: NA
size: NA
V: TRBV5-4
J: TRBJ1-1
DNA: TGTGCCAGCAGCCATCCAGGGGAAGCTTTCTTT
CDR3: CASSHPGEAFF

D: NA
size: NA
V: TRBV5-4
J: TRBJ2-1
DNA: TGTGCCAGCAGCACAGCTTGGCTAGGGTTAGATGAGCAGTTCTTC
CDR3: CASSTAWLGLDEQFF

D: NA
size: NA
V: TRBV12-3/TRBV12-4
J: TRBJ2-3
DNA: TGTGCCAGCAGTTATGGACGGACAGATACGCAGTATTTT
CDR3: CASSYGRTDTQYF

D: NA
size: few
V: TRBV12-3/TRBV12-4
J: TRBJ2-3
DNA: TGTGCCAGCAGCCTAGCCTACCTCACAGATACGCAGTATTTT
CDR3: CASSLAYLTDTQYF

D: NA
size: NA
V: TRBV11-2
J: TRBJ2-7
DNA: TGTGCCAGCAGCTTAGATGCGAGTTACGAGCAGTACTTC
CDR3: CASSLDASYEQYF

D: TRBD2
size: many
V: TRBV7-2
J: TRBJ2-1
DNA: TGTGCCAGCAGCCCTGGGACTAGTATGAATGAGCAGTTCTTC
CDR3: CASSPGTSMNEQFF

D: TRBD1
size: many
V: TRBV29-1
J: TRBJ1-1
DNA: TGCAGCGAGGGGACAGGGGACACTGAAGCTTTCTTT
CDR3: CSEGTGDTEAFF

D: NA
size: NA
V: TRBV4-1
J: TRBJ1-5
DNA: TGCGCCAGCAGCCAAGACACATCCAAGCAGCCCCAGCATTTT
CDR3: CASSQDTSKQPQHF

D: TRBD2
size: many
V: TRBV12-3/TRBV12-4
J: TRBJ2-1
DNA: TGTGCCAGCAGGACGACTAGAGCGGGGGGGATCAATGAGCAGTTCTTC
CDR3: CASRTTRAGGINEQFF

D: NA
size: few
V: TRBV4-1
J: TRBJ2-3
DNA: TGCGCCAGCAGCCAAGGACCACGGGACCACCACACAGATACGCAGTATTTT
CDR3: CASSQGPRDHHTDTQYF

D: NA
size: NA
V: TRBV20-1
J: TRBJ1-5
DNA: TGCAGTGCGGTGGGAAGCAATCAGCCCCAGCATTTT
CDR3: CSAVGSNQPQHF

D: NA
size: few
V: TRBV20-1
J: TRBJ1-2
DNA: TGCAGTGCGAGGACAGCTGGCTACACCTTC
CDR3: CSARTAGYTF

D: NA
size: NA
V: TRBV7-9
J: TRBJ1-3
DNA: TGTGCCAGCAGCTTAGACAGCGGTTACTCTGGAAACACCATATATTTT
CDR3: CASSLDSGYSGNTIYF

D: NA
size: many
V: TRBV20-1
J: TRBJ1-5
DNA: TGCAGTGCTAGAGAAACGCAGGTGGGTCAGCCCCAGCATTTT
CDR3: CSARETQVGQPQHF

D: TRBD1
size: NA
V: TRBV20-1
J: TRBJ2-1
DNA: TGCAGAGACAGGGGAGGCAATGAGCAGTTCTTC
CDR3: CRDRGGNEQFF

D: TRBD1
size: many
V: TRBV6-5
J: TRBJ1-1
DNA: TGTGCCAGCAGTGCCTGGGGGGGGGACAGGGGATCGGGCACTGAAGCTTTCTTT
CDR3: CASSAWGGDRGSGTEAFF

D: NA
size: many
V: TRBV20-1
J: TRBJ1-2
DNA: TGCAGTGCTCGAACACCCCCTCCCACAGGGCCTGGCTACACCTTC
CDR3: CSARTPPPTGPGYTF

D: NA
size: NA
V: TRBV12-3/TRBV12-4
J: TRBJ2-3
DNA: TGTGCCAGCAGACTTGGGGGGGGCTCAGTCACAGATACGCAGTATTTT
CDR3: CASRLGGGSVTDTQYF

D: TRBD1
size: NA
V: TRBV20-1
J: TRBJ1-3
DNA: TGCAGTGCTGGTCCTCGGACAGGGGGGGAAGACACCATATATTTT
CDR3: CSAGPRTGGEDTIYF